The sequence of this TCR beta chain was determined in a study of blood T cell repertoires in COVID-19. The wider study: Spain, Italy and the United States supplied samples that represented acute and convalescent COVID-19.

Clones were read by immunoSEQ multiplex PCR, and TCRdb kept only the in-frame ones, dropping some. Here the sample spans roughly 400,000 clones, nearly 90% being singletons. The TCR was taken from a woman under 30 who had been exposed to COVID-19. Sequenced: PBMCs or T cells enriched from blood (not recorded which).

CDR3 bases: TGCAGCGTTGAGGTAGGGGGAGGCAATCAGCCCCAGCATTTT. Amino acid sequence: CSVEVGGGNQPQHF. The V call is TRBV29-1, the J call TRBJ1-5; possibly TRBD1 for D (6 bases). V lost 3 bases, J lost 2 bases, and 11 bases lay in between. CDR1 and CDR2 from the germline V gene are SQVTM and ANQGSEA. CDR3 length: 14 residues.